This TCR beta chain appears in the sequencing data of a study of T cells in Graves' hyperthyroidism and ophthalmopathy. V was shortened by 3 bases and J by 7 bases, with 16 bases between the two germline ends. Germline loops: CDR1 LGHDT, CDR2 YNNKEL (reference sequence). There are 16 residues in the CDR3. No ophthalmopathy progression within 18 months constituted stable Graves' hyperthyroidism. Thyroid ultrasound, orbital computed tomography, clinical symptoms, and serum thyroxine and TRAb underpinned diagnoses. Researchers amplified the TCR beta CDR3 regions from RNA transcripts. Initially, a first-round RT-PCR of the TCR CDR3 employed the HTBI primer set. TCRdb redid the calling of the multiplex PCR reads with MiXCR, one entry per CDR3 protein. Of approximately 500,000 distinct CDR3 sequences listed, more than 45% were seen once; the top ten hold about 8%.

Sequencing was done on a sample of peripheral blood or thyroid tissue (not recorded which). This rearrangement joins TRBV3-1 to TRBJ1-6; the D gene is possibly TRBD1 (6 bases). The sequence came from a woman aged 18-29 years with Graves' hyperthyroidism. The DNA of the CDR3 is TGTGCCAGCAGCCAGGAACAGGGCCCTTGGAATTCACCCCTCCACTTT. This translates into CASSQEQGPWNSPLHF.